This T cell receptor beta chain is from a study of somatic reversion in DOCK8 deficiency (dated by TCRdb to the early 2020s). The study in broad terms: The study compared the T cell receptor beta repertoires of three groups: DOCK8-deficient patients, DOCK8-revertant patients and healthy volunteers. DOCK8-deficient patients in the study had been reported previously. The study examined how somatic reversion of pathogenic DOCK8 variants changes lymphocyte differentiation and function in DOCK8 deficiency.

There are a few counts of this clonotype. It has no known antigen specificity. Base-call qualities are not available, and no considerably larger clone is one nucleotide away. Preparation of the library involved multiplex PCR. One-step amplicon PCR with EuroClonality-NGS primers was used to generate TRB libraries from around 95 ng genomic DNA. Sequencing of the TRB amplicons was done on Illumina MiSeq instruments using 2 x 250 bp version 2 chemistry. The original pipeline was this. IMGT/HighV-QUEST was used for primary TRB sequence analysis and V(D)J annotation. Once nonfunctional clones had been removed and the data downsampled for comparisons between samples, VDJtools was used to evaluate repertoire diversity and composition. TCRdb handled the public reads itself, with Q25 trimming in fastp and clone calling in MiXCR, and kept productive beta chains. Every CDR3 protein is listed once, alongside the most common genes and DNA of its rows. The V and J calls reflect TCRdb's pipeline rather than the authors' work. The sample table contains several thousand distinct CDR3 sequences; only one count was recorded for under 25% of them. The ten largest clonotypes hold more than 9% of the sample.

Sequences LGHDT (CDR1) and YNNKEL (CDR2) are obtained from the germline V gene (reference sequence). V gives up 4 bases and J gives up 1 base, and the segment between their germline ends measures 10 bases. From cysteine to phenylalanine, the CDR3 is 14 amino acids long. The only DNA kept is the CDR3, 42 bases in frame from the first base. Study-wide conclusions, independent of this receptor: The methods did not specify, sample by sample, whether the source material for each sample was whole blood or PBMCs.

The healthy control blood was obtained from volunteer donors, who were supplied by blood services in Australia and France. Genomic DNA for TCR repertoire analysis was isolated either from whole blood samples or from PBMCs. Sequenced sample: peripheral blood. The chain links TRBV3-1 with TRBJ1-1; 5 matching bases give a weak D call of TRBD1. This clonotype originated in a human donor in good health. The CDR3 protein: CASSLGPGNTEAFF. The bases are TGTGCCAGCAGCCTGGGACCAGGGAACACTGAAGCTTTCTTT.